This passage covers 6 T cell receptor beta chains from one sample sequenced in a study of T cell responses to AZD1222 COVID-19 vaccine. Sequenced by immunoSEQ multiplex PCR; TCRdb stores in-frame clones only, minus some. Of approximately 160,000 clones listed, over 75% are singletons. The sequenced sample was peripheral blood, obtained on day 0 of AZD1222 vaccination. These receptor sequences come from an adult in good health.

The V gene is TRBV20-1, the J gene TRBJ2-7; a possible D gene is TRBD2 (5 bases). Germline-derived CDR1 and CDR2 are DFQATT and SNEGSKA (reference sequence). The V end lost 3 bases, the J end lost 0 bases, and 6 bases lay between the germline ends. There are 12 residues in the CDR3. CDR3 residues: CSASRGSYEQYF. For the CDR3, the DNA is TGCAGTGCTAGTCGGGGCTCCTACGAGCAGTACTTC.

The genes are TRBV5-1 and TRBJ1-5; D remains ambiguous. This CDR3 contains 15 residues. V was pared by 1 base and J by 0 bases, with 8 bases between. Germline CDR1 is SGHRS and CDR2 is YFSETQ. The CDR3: CASSLTTDSNQPQHF. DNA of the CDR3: TGCGCCAGCAGCTTGACCACCGATAGCAATCAGCCCCAGCATTTT.

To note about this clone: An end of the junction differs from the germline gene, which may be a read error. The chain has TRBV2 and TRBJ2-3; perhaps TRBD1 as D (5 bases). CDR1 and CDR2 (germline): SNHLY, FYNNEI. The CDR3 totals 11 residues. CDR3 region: CASRPTGTQYF. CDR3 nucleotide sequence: TGTGCCAGCCGACCCACAGGTACGCAGTATTTT.

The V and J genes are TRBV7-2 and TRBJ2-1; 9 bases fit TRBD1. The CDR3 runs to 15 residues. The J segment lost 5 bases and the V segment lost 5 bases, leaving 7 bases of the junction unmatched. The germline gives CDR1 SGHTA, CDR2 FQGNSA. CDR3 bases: TGTGCCAGCAGCCCCGGGACAGGGCCACACAATGAGCAGTTCTTC. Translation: CASSPGTGPHNEQFF.

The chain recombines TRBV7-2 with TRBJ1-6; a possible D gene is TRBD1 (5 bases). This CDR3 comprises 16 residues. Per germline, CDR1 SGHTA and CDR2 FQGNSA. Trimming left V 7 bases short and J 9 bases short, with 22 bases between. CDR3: CASTVPGSNRGSPLHF. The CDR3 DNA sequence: TGTGCCAGCACCGTCCCGGGGTCTAATAGGGGTTCACCCCTCCACTTT.

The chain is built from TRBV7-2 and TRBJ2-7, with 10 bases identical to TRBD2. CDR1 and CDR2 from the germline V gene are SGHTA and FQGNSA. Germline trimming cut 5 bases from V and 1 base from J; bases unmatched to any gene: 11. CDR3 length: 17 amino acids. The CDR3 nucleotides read TGTGCCAGCAGCCCCAAGCTGCTAGCGGGGGAGTCCTACGAGCAGTACTTC. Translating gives CASSPKLLAGESYEQYF.